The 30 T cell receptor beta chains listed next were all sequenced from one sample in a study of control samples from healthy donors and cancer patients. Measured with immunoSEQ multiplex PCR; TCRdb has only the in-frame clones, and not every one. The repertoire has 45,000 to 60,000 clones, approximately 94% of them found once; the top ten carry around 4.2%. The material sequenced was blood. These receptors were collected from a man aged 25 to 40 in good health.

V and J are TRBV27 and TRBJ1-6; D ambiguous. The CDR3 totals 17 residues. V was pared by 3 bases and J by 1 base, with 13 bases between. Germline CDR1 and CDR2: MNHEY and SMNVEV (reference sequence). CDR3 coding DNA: TGTGCCAGCAGTTTCCGGGAAATAGCGTCCTATAATTCACCCCTCCACTTT. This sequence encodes CASSFREIASYNSPLHF.

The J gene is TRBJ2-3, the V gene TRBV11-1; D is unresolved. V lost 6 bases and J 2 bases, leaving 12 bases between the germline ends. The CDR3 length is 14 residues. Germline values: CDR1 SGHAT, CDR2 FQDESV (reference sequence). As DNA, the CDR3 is TGTGCCAGCAGGAGAGGATCGGTCACAGATACGCAGTATTTT. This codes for CASRRGSVTDTQYF. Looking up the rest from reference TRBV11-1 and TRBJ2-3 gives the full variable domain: EAEVAQSPRYKITEKSQAVAFWCDPISGHATLYWYRQILGQGPELLVQFQDESVVDDSQLPKDRFSAERLKGVDSTLKIQPAELGDSAMYLCASRRGSVTDTQYFGPGTRLTVL.

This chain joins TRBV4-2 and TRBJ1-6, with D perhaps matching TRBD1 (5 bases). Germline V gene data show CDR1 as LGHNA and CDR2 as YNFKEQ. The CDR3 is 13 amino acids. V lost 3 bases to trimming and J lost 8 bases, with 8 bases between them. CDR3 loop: CASSQGTDSPLHF. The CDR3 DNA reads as TGTGCCAGCAGCCAGGGGACCGATTCACCCCTCCACTTT.

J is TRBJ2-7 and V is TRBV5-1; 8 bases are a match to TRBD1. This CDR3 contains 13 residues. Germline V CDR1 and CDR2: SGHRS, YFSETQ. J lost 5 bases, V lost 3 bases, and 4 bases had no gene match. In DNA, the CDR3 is TGCGCCAGCAGCTGGACAGGGATGAACGAGCAGTACTTC. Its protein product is CASSWTGMNEQYF.

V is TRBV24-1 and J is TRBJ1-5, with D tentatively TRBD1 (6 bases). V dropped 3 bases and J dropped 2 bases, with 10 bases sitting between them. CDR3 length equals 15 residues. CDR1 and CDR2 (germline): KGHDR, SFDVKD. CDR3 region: CATSDAGVRNQPQHF. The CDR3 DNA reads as TGTGCCACCAGTGATGCAGGGGTTCGCAATCAGCCCCAGCATTTT.

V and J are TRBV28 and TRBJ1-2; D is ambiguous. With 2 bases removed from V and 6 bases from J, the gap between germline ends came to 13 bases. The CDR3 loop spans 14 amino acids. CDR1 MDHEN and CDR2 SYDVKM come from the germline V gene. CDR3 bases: TGTGCCAGCAGTTTAGGGTCGACTTCGCATGGCTACACCTTC. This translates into CASSLGSTSHGYTF.

DNA of the CDR3: TGTGCCAGCAGTTCGACAGGGGGTAGCGGGGGAAATGAGCAGTTCTTC. Encoded protein: CASSSTGGSGGNEQFF. This sequence joins TRBV6-4 and TRBJ2-1; TRBD1 or TRBD2 may be the D gene (9 bases each). The V gene lost 5 bases and the J gene lost 7 bases, with 21 bases spanning the gap. CDR1 MRHNA and CDR2 SNTAGT come from the germline V gene. The CDR3 runs to 16 residues.

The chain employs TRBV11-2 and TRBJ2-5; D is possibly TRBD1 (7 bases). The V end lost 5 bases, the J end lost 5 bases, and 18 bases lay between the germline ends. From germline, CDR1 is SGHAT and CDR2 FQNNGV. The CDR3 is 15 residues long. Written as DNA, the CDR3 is TGTGCCAGCAGCGCCGGGGGACAGCATTTGGAGACCCAGTACTTC. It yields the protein CASSAGGQHLETQYF.

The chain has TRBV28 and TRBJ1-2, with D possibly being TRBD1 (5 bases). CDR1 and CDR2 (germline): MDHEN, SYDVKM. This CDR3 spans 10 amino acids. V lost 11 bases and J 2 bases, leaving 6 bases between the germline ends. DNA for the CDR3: TGTGCCGCAGGGAACTATGGCTACACCTTC. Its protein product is CAAGNYGYTF.

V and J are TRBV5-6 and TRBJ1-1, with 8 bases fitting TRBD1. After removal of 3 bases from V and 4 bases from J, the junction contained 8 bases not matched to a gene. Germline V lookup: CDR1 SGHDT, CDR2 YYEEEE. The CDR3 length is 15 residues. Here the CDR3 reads CASSWEQGEATEAFF. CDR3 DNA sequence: TGTGCCAGCAGCTGGGAACAGGGGGAGGCCACTGAAGCTTTCTTT.

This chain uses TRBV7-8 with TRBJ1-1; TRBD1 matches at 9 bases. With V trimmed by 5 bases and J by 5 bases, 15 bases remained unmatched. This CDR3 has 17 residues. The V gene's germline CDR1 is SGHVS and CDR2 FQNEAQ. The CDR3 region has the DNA TGTGCCAGCAGCCGCGTACAGGGGGCGCGCATAGGTACTGAAGCTTTCTTT. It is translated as CASSRVQGARIGTEAFF.

The CDR3 here is CAITFSRGQADTQYF. CDR3 bases: TGTGCCATCACCTTTTCCCGGGGCCAGGCGGATACGCAGTATTTT. The chain uses TRBV10-3 and TRBJ2-3; D could derive from TRBD1 or TRBD2 (5 bases each). The germline V gene encodes CDR1 ENHRY and CDR2 SYGVKD. Deletions cut 7 bases from V and 6 bases from J, with 20 bases between. This CDR3 has 15 amino acids.

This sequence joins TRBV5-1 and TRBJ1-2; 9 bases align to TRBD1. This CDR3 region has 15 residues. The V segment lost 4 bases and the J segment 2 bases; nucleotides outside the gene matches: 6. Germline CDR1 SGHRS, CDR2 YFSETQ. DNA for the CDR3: TGCGCCAGCAGCCCTAGGGACAGGGACAACTATGGCTACACCTTC. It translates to CASSPRDRDNYGYTF.

The CDR3 DNA sequence: TGTGCCATCAATACGGGCGGGAGCTACACAGATACGCAGTATTTT. Amino acid sequence: CAINTGGSYTDTQYF. The V call is TRBV10-3, the J call TRBJ2-3, with 7 nucleotides matching TRBD2. This CDR3 has 15 residues. Germline trimming cut 7 bases from V and 2 bases from J; bases unmatched to any gene: 9. The V gene's germline CDR1 is ENHRY and CDR2 SYGVKD.

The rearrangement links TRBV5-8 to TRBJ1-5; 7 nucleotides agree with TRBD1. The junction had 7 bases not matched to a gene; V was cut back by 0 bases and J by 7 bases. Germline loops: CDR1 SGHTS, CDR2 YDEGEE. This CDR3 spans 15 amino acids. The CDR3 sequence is CASSLGQGLRQPQHF. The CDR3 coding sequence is TGTGCCAGCAGCTTGGGACAGGGATTAAGGCAGCCCCAGCATTTT.

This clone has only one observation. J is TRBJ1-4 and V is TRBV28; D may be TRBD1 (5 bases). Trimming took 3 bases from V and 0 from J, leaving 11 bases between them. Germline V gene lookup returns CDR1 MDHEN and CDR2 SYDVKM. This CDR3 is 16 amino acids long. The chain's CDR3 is CASSFSWGATNEKLFF. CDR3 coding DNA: TGTGCCAGCAGTTTCTCGTGGGGCGCAACTAATGAAAAACTGTTTTTT. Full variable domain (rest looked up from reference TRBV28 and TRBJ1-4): DVKVTQSSRYLVKRTGEKVFLECVQDMDHENMFWYRQDPGLGLRLIYFSYDVKMKEKGDIPEGYSVSREKKERFSLILESASTNQTSMYLCASSFSWGATNEKLFFGSGTQLSVL.

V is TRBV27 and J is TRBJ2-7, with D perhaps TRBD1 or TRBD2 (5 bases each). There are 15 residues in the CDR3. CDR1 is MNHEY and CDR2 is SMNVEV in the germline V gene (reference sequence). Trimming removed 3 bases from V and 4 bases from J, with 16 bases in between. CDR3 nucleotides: TGTGCCAGCAGTTTTGAGGGGACGGCAAATTACGAGCAGTACTTC. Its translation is CASSFEGTANYEQYF.

The DNA for the CDR3 is TGTGCCAGCAGCGTAGAAGGGACAGGGCTTAATTCACCCCTCCACTTT. Its protein is CASSVEGTGLNSPLHF. J is TRBJ1-6 and V is TRBV9, with 9 bases lining up with TRBD1. Trimming took 0 bases from V and 6 from J; bases not matched to a gene: 4. Germline lookup yields CDR1 SGDLS and CDR2 YYNGEE. This CDR3 comprises 16 residues.

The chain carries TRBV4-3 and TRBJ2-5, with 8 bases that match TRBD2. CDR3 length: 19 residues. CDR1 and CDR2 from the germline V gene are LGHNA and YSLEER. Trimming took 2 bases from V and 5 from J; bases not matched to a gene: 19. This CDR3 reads CASSQNPATSGGTFETQYF. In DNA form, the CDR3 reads TGCGCCAGCAGCCAAAACCCCGCAACTAGCGGAGGGACTTTTGAGACCCAGTACTTC.

CDR3 region: CSARRVNEQFF. The CDR3 nucleotides are TGCAGTGCTAGGAGGGTGAATGAGCAGTTCTTC. This rearrangement joins TRBV20-1 to TRBJ2-1; possible D gene TRBD2, 5 bases. The CDR3 is 11 residues long. V lost 3 bases and J 7 bases, leaving 7 bases between the germline ends. The germline V gene encodes CDR1 DFQATT and CDR2 SNEGSKA (reference sequence).

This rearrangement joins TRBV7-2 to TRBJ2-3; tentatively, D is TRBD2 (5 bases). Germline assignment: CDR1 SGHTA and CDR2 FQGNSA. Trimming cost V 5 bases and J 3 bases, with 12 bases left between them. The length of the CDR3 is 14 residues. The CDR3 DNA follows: TGTGCCAGCAGCGCGGGCCGCGGGACAGATACGCAGTATTTT. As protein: CASSAGRGTDTQYF. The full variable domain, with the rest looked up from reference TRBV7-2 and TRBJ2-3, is GAGVSQSPSNKVTEKGKDVELRCDPISGHTALYWYRQSLGQGLEFLIYFQGNSAPDKSGLPSDRFSAERTGGSVSTLTIQRTQQEDSAVYLCASSAGRGTDTQYFGPGTRLTVL.

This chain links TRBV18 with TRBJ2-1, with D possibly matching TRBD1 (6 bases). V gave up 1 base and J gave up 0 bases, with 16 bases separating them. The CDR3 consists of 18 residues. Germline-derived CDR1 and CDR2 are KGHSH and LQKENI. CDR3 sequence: CASSPQQDSTFSYNEQFF. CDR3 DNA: TGTGCCAGCTCACCACAACAGGACAGTACCTTCTCCTACAATGAGCAGTTCTTC.

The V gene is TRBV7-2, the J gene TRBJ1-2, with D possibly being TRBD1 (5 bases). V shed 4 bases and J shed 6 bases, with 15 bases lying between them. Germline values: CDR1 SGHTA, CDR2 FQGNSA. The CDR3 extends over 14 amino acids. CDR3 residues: CASSSATDIHGYTF. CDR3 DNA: TGTGCCAGCAGCTCCGCAACGGACATACATGGCTACACCTTC.

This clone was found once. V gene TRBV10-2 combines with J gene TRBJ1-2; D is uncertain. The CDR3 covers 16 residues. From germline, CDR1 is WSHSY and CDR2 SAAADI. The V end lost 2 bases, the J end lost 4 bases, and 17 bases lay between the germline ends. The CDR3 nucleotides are TGCGCCAGCAGTGAGAAAGGAGGCCAACGGGTCTATGGCTACACCTTC. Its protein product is CASSEKGGQRVYGYTF.

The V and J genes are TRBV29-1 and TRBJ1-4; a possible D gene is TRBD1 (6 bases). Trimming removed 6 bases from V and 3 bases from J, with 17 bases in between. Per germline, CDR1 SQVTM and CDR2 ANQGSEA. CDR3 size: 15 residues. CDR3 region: CSVRRLDRSNEKLFF. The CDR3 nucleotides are TGCAGCGTGCGCAGACTGGACAGATCTAATGAAAAACTGTTTTTT.

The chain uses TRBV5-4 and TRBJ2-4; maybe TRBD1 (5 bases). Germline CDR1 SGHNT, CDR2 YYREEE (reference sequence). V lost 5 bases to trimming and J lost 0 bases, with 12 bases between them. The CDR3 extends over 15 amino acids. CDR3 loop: CASSSLTVAKNIQYF. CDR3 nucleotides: TGTGCCAGCAGTTCTTTGACAGTAGCCAAAAACATTCAGTACTTC.

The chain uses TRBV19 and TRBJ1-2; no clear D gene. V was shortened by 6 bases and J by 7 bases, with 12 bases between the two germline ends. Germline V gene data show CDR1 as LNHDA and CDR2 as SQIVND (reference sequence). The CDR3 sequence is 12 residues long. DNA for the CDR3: TGTGCCAGTAGCCCCTCAGGAGGTGGCTACACCTTC. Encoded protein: CASSPSGGGYTF. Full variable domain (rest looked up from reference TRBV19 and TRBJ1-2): DGGITQSPKYLFRKEGQNVTLSCEQNLNHDAMYWYRQDPGQGLRLIYYSQIVNDFQKGDIAEGYSVSREKKESFPLTVTSAQKNPTAFYLCASSPSGGGYTFGSGTRLTVV.

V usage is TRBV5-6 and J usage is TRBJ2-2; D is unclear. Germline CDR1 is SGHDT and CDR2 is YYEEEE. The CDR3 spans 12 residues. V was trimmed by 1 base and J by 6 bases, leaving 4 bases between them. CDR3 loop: CASSLMSGELFF. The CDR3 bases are TGTGCCAGCAGCTTGATGTCCGGGGAGCTGTTTTTT.

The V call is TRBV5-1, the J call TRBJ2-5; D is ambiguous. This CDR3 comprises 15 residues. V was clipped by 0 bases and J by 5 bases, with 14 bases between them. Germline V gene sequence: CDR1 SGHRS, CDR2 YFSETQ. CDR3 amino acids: CASSLESGTGETQYF. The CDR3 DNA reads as TGCGCCAGCAGCTTGGAATCCGGAACTGGCGAGACCCAGTACTTC.

CDR3 loop: CASSEEARSGGNGYTF. CDR3 sequence (DNA): TGTGCCAGCAGTGAAGAGGCCAGGAGCGGTGGGAATGGCTACACCTTC. The chain is built from TRBV6-1 and TRBJ1-2, with D hard to call. V was cut by 1 base and J by 6 bases, with 18 bases left in between. Germline loops: CDR1 MNHNS, CDR2 SASEGT. The CDR3 length is 16 residues.